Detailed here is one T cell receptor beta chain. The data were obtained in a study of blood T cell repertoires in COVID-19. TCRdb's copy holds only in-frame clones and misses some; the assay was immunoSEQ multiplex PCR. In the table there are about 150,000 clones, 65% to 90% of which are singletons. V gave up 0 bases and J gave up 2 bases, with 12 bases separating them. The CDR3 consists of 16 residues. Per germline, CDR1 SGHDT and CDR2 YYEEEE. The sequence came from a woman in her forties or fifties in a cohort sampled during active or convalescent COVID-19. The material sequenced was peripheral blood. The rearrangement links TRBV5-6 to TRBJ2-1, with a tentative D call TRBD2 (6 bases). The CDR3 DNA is TGTGCCAGCAGCTTGGATAGTAGCGGAGCCTACAATGAGCAGTTCTTC. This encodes CASSLDSSGAYNEQFF. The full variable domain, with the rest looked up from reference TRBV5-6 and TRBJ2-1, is DAGVTQSPTHLIKTRGQQVTLRCSPKSGHDTVSWYQQALGQGPQFIFQYYEEEERQRGNFPDRFSGHQFPNYSSELNVNALLLGDSALYLCASSLDSSGAYNEQFFGPGTRLTVL.